What follows is one T cell receptor (beta chain) and its context. The data are from a study of control samples from healthy donors and cancer patients. TCRdb keeps only in-frame clones here, not all; method: immunoSEQ multiplex PCR. The sample contains some 130,000 clones, around 90% of which appear only once. The CDR3 has 11 amino acids. With 5 bases removed from V and 1 base from J, the gap between germline ends came to 2 bases. The sequenced sample consisted of blood. This clonotype was sampled from a man aged 18 to 35 in good health. The chain combines TRBV12-3 or TRBV12-4 with TRBJ1-1, with D unresolved. As DNA, the CDR3 is TGTGCCAGCAGTAGGAACACTGAAGCTTTCTTT. This translates into CASSRNTEAFF.